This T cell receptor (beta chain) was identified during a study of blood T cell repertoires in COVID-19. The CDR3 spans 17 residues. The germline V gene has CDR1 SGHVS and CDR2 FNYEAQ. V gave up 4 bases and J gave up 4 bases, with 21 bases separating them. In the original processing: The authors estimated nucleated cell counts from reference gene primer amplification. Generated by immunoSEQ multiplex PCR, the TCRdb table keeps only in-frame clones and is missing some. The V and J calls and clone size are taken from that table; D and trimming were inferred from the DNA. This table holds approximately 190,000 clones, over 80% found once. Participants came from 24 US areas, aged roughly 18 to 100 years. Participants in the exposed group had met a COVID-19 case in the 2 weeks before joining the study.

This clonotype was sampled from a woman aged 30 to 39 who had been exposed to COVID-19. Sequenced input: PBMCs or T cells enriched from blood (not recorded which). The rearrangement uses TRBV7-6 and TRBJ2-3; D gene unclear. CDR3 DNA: TGTGCCAGCAGCTATCTTTGGAGCCCCAACAACGCAGATACGCAGTATTTT. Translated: CASSYLWSPNNADTQYF.